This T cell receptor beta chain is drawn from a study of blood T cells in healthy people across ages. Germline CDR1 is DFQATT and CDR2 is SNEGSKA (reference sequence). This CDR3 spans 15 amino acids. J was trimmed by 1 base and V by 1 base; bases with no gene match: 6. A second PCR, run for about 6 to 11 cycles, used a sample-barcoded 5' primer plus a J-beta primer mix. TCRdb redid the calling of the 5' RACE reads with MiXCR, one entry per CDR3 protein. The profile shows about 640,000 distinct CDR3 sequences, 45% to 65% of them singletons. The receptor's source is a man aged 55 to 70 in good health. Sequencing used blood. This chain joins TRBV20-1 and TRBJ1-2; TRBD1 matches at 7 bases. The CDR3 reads CSARAGTEGNYGYTF. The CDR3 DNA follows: TGCAGTGCTAGAGCCGGGACAGAGGGTAACTATGGCTACACCTTC.